A single sample is the source of the 22 T cell receptor beta chains below, sequenced in a study of early T cells in non-severe SARS-CoV-2 infection. From the 5' RACE reads, TCRdb called clonotypes with MiXCR, one entry per CDR3 protein. The sample carries about 50,000 distinct CDR3 sequences, about a tenth recorded once. The specimen sequenced was whole blood. Receptors originate from an adult who was a healthcare worker with PCR-confirmed SARS-CoV-2 infection or an uninfected control (not recorded which).

This chain uses TRBV10-2 with TRBJ2-7, with D possibly being TRBD2 (6 bases). V gave up 4 bases and J gave up 4 bases, with 14 bases separating them. This CDR3 comprises 14 residues. Germline CDR1 is WSHSY and CDR2 is SAAADI. This chain's CDR3 is CASSGASEVYEQYF. The DNA for the CDR3 is TGCGCCAGCAGTGGGGCTAGCGAAGTTTACGAGCAGTACTTC.

This clonotype was observed at least ten times. The V and J genes are TRBV7-2 and TRBJ2-4, with 10 bases matching TRBD2. This CDR3 comprises 20 residues. Germline lookup yields CDR1 SGHTA and CDR2 FQGNSA. The V and J ends lost 3 bases and 4 bases, in that order; junction bases with no gene match: 18. CDR3 DNA: TGTGCCAGCAGCTTTCCCGGAGTAGCGGGAGGACTCGATAAAAAAAACATTCAGTACTTC. Translated: CASSFPGVAGGLDKKNIQYF.

The J gene is TRBJ1-5, the V gene TRBV2; 7 bases agree with TRBD1. J lost 7 bases, V lost 5 bases, and 5 bases had no gene match. The CDR3 spans 13 residues. CDR1 and CDR2 from the germline V gene are SNHLY and FYNNEI. The chain's CDR3 is CASSLGQWQPQHF. The CDR3 DNA is TGTGCCAGCAGTTTGGGACAGTGGCAGCCCCAGCATTTT. Complete variable domain (other parts from reference TRBV2 and TRBJ1-5): EPEVTQTPSHQVTQMGQEVILRCVPISNHLYFYWYRQILGQKVEFLVSFYNNEISEKSEIFDDQFSVERPDGSNFTLKIRSTKLEDSAMYFCASSLGQWQPQHFGDGTRLSIL.

In its sample, this clonotype was seen many times. The chain employs TRBV7-9 and TRBJ1-4, with D maybe TRBD1 (6 bases). The CDR3 length is 16 residues. CDR1 and CDR2 from the germline V gene are SEHNR and FQNEAQ (reference sequence). Trimming removed 5 bases from V and 7 bases from J, with 20 bases in between. This chain's CDR3 is CASSTWTAGGFEKLFF. In DNA, the CDR3 is TGTGCCAGCAGCACCTGGACAGCCGGAGGTTTTGAAAAACTGTTTTTT.

This chain uses TRBV2 with TRBJ1-2, with D tentatively TRBD1 (5 bases). The germline V gene has CDR1 SNHLY and CDR2 FYNNEI. V dropped 10 bases and J dropped 5 bases, with 20 bases sitting between them. This CDR3 contains 14 residues. The CDR3 coding sequence is TGTGCCACCCCTCCTCGACCGGGGGTTTATGGCTACACCTTC. It codes for CATPPRPGVYGYTF.

The CDR3 protein is CATSDASAGSYNEQFF. The CDR3 DNA is TGTGCCACCAGTGACGCTAGCGCAGGCTCCTACAATGAGCAGTTCTTC. V and J are TRBV24-1 and TRBJ2-1; TRBD2 might be the D (6 bases). CDR1 and CDR2 (germline): KGHDR, SFDVKD. V was trimmed by 4 bases and J by 0 bases, leaving 12 bases between them. The CDR3 is made up of 16 amino acids.

CDR3 bases: TGTGCCAGCAGCTTGGGGAGGGCTAACAATGAGCAGTTCTTC. It codes for CASSLGRANNEQFF. The V gene is TRBV7-3, the J gene TRBJ2-1, with 7 bases matching TRBD2. V dropped 3 bases and J dropped 5; count of bases not matched to a gene: 4. Looked up from germline, CDR1 is SGHTA and CDR2 is FQGTGA. This CDR3 is 14 amino acids long.

This clonotype was seen repeatedly, ten times or more. The chain has TRBV4-3 and TRBJ1-3, with D unresolved. V shed 0 bases and J shed 4 bases, with 13 bases lying between them. The CDR3 is 16 residues long. Germline V gene lookup returns CDR1 LGHNA and CDR2 YSLEER. The chain's CDR3 is CASSQEASSKGNTIYF. CDR3 in DNA: TGCGCCAGCAGCCAAGAGGCGAGTTCGAAAGGAAACACCATATATTTT.

This clonotype showed up many times. The rearrangement links TRBV12-3 or TRBV12-4 to TRBJ2-1; 11 positions agree with TRBD2. The CDR3 extends over 16 amino acids. J was trimmed by 2 bases and V by 5 bases; bases with no gene match: 5. DNA of the CDR3: TGTGCCAGCAGTGAACTAGCGGGAGACGCCTACAATGAGCAGTTCTTC. Encoded protein: CASSELAGDAYNEQFF.

This clonotype was observed many times. In DNA form, the CDR3 reads TGCAGCGTTGCCATTGGACAAACCTACGACGAGCAGTACTTC. This sequence encodes CSVAIGQTYDEQYF. The rearrangement links TRBV29-1 to TRBJ2-7, with a weak D call TRBD1 (5 bases). The germline gives CDR1 SQVTM, CDR2 ANQGSEA. The ends were cut back, 4 bases at V and 5 bases at J, with 18 bases in the middle. This CDR3 region has 14 residues.

The chain employs TRBV29-1 and TRBJ2-7, with 8 bases that match TRBD1. Germline assignment: CDR1 SQVTM and CDR2 ANQGSEA. The CDR3 totals 14 residues. J lost 6 bases, V lost 6 bases, and 13 bases had no gene match. The CDR3 loop is CSVLQGASFREQYF. CDR3 nucleotide sequence: TGCAGCGTCCTCCAGGGGGCGAGCTTCCGCGAGCAGTACTTC.

This clonotype was counted only a few times. This rearrangement joins TRBV7-2 to TRBJ2-1; D is possibly TRBD2 (6 bases). Germline lookup yields CDR1 SGHTA and CDR2 FQGNSA. This CDR3 is 19 amino acids long. V lost 4 bases and J lost 1, with 23 bases in between. This chain's CDR3 is CASSSFGGRSSKSYNEQFF. The CDR3 DNA follows: TGTGCCAGCAGCTCTTTCGGGGGACGCAGCTCGAAATCCTACAATGAGCAGTTCTTC.

This clonotype occurred a few times. The V call is TRBV2, the J call TRBJ2-5; weak D call: TRBD1 (5 bases). This CDR3 region has 14 residues. The V end lost 3 bases, the J end lost 4 bases, and 12 bases lay between the germline ends. CDR1 is SNHLY and CDR2 is FYNNEI in the germline V gene. This chain's CDR3 is CASSDRDRSETQYF. Written as DNA, the CDR3 is TGTGCCAGCAGTGACAGGGATCGGTCAGAGACCCAGTACTTC. Complete variable domain (other parts from reference TRBV2 and TRBJ2-5): EPEVTQTPSHQVTQMGQEVILRCVPISNHLYFYWYRQILGQKVEFLVSFYNNEISEKSEIFDDQFSVERPDGSNFTLKIRSTKLEDSAMYFCASSDRDRSETQYFGPGTRLLVL.

A few counts support this clonotype. This chain uses TRBV28 with TRBJ1-2; D is unclear. Per germline, CDR1 MDHEN and CDR2 SYDVKM. V was shortened by 1 base and J by 5 bases, with 11 bases between the two germline ends. The CDR3 is made up of 14 amino acids. This chain's CDR3 is CASSLSGRRYGYTF. The CDR3, as DNA: TGTGCCAGCAGTTTATCGGGGAGGCGGTATGGCTACACCTTC.

This clonotype has a count of ten or more. The rearrangement links TRBV28 to TRBJ1-2; TRBD1 agrees at 10 bases. From germline, CDR1 is MDHEN and CDR2 SYDVKM. The CDR3 is 14 residues long. V lost 2 bases and J lost 5; bases outside the gene matches: 2. In DNA, the CDR3 is TGTGCCAGCAGTTTAGGGGGACAGGGGTATGGCTACACCTTC. Its protein product is CASSLGGQGYGYTF.

The chain uses TRBV10-3 and TRBJ1-1; D uncertain. Trimming shortened V by 3 bases and J by 1 base, and 6 bases separated the two germline ends. This CDR3 contains 13 residues. Germline lookup yields CDR1 ENHRY and CDR2 SYGVKD. The CDR3 here is CAISERQNTEAFF. The CDR3 nucleotides are TGTGCCATCAGTGAAAGACAGAACACTGAAGCTTTCTTT.

In this sample, this clonotype turned up a few times. The chain is built from TRBV10-3 and TRBJ2-7; the match to TRBD1 covers 7 bases. Trimming took 3 bases from V and 0 from J; bases not matched to a gene: 8. CDR1 is ENHRY, CDR2 SYGVKD, per germline. The CDR3 length is 16 residues. In DNA, the CDR3 is TGTGCCATCAGTGACCTGGGACAGAAGAGCTCCTACGAGCAGTACTTC. This gives the protein CAISDLGQKSSYEQYF.

This clonotype has a handful of counts. The chain combines TRBV20-1 with TRBJ2-7, with TRBD2 matching over 7 bases. The CDR3 length is 14 residues. Per germline, CDR1 DFQATT and CDR2 SNEGSKA (reference sequence). With 5 bases clipped from V and 2 bases from J, the junction kept 9 bases outside the gene matches. DNA of the CDR3: TGCAGTGCTGGGGGGGGTGGAAGTCCCTACGAGCAGTACTTC. Protein: CSAGGGGSPYEQYF.

This clonotype was found many times. The gene calls are TRBV20-1 and TRBJ2-3; maybe TRBD2 (6 bases). The CDR3 is 12 residues long. Germline CDR1 reads DFQATT; CDR2 reads SNEGSKA (reference sequence). V lost 5 bases and J lost 11, with 17 bases in between. The CDR3 DNA reads TGCAGTGCTGCCCTTCAGGAGGGCGGGCAGTATTTT. Translating it yields CSAALQEGGQYF.

This clonotype has at least ten counts. The rearrangement uses TRBV7-2 and TRBJ2-3; D may be TRBD1 or TRBD2 (5 bases each). Germline CDR1 and CDR2: SGHTA and FQGNSA. V was clipped by 5 bases and J by 6 bases, with 12 bases between them. There are 13 residues in the CDR3. This CDR3 is CASSLSREDTQYF. CDR3 bases: TGTGCCAGCAGCCTAAGCAGGGAGGATACGCAGTATTTT.

At least ten counts were recorded for this clonotype. The rearrangement uses TRBV20-1 and TRBJ2-2; 9 positions match TRBD1. This CDR3 is built from 15 residues. Trimming removed 5 bases from V and 6 bases from J; junction bases left unmatched: 10. Germline V lookup: CDR1 DFQATT, CDR2 SNEGSKA (reference sequence). CDR3 DNA: TGCAGTGCTGCAAAAACAGGGGGCGCCGCCGGGGAGCTGTTTTTT. Its protein is CSAAKTGGAAGELFF.

The chain joins TRBV12-3 or TRBV12-4 to TRBJ2-1; TRBD2 is a possible D gene (6 bases). The CDR3 contains 14 residues. V lost 7 bases and J lost 7, with 17 bases in between. DNA for the CDR3: TGTGCCAGCATCCTGGAGGGTCCGTGGAATGAGCAGTTCTTC. Residues: CASILEGPWNEQFF.